This passage covers 17 T cell receptor beta chains from one sample sequenced in a study of blood T cell repertoires in COVID-19. Method: immunoSEQ multiplex PCR; TCRdb's copy keeps in-frame clones and lacks some. The sample yields about 190,000 clones, roughly 89% seen once. Input material: peripheral blood. These receptors were obtained from a man aged 40-49 years with acute or convalescent COVID-19.

The rearrangement links TRBV10-1 to TRBJ2-1, with 8 positions matching TRBD1. V shed 0 bases, J shed 4 bases, and the junction held 2 bases outside the gene matches. The germline V gene has CDR1 WNHNN and CDR2 SYGVQD (reference sequence). CDR3 length equals 15 residues. The CDR3 sequence: CASSESGTGYNEQFF. The DNA of the CDR3 is TGCGCCAGCAGTGAGTCCGGGACAGGTTACAATGAGCAGTTCTTC.

This chain joins TRBV5-6 and TRBJ2-7; TRBD2 aligns across 8 bases. Germline V gene sequence: CDR1 SGHDT, CDR2 YYEEEE. CDR3 length equals 15 residues. V gave up 1 base and J gave up 1 base; unmatched junction bases: 4. The CDR3 DNA sequence: TGTGCCAGCAGCTTGACGGGGGGGTCTTCCTACGAGCAGTACTTC. Its protein is CASSLTGGSSYEQYF.

The V and J genes are TRBV7-8 and TRBJ2-4; D gene uncertain. The germline CDR1 and CDR2 sequences are SGHVS and FQNEAQ. Trimming stripped 5 bases from V and 0 bases from J, with 14 bases between. The CDR3 has 16 residues. This CDR3 reads CASSNRLELAKNIQYF. As DNA, the CDR3 is TGTGCCAGCAGCAATCGTCTAGAGCTAGCCAAAAACATTCAGTACTTC.

The chain carries TRBV30 and TRBJ2-3, with 7 bases lining up with TRBD2. The CDR3 sequence is 14 residues long. Germline assignment: CDR1 GTSNPN and CDR2 SVGIG (reference sequence). V lost 3 bases, J lost 6 bases, and 9 bases stayed unmatched. CDR3 residues: CAWRARGGADTQYF. The CDR3 DNA sequence: TGTGCCTGGAGGGCCCGCGGGGGTGCCGATACGCAGTATTTT.

The chain has TRBV30 and TRBJ2-5; TRBD1 matches at 7 bases. This CDR3 contains 13 residues. Per the germline V gene, CDR1 is GTSNPN and CDR2 is SVGIG (reference sequence). V shed 2 bases, J shed 10 bases, and the junction held 10 bases outside the gene matches. DNA of the CDR3: TGTGCCTGGAGTCTGAGGGGGCAAGGGTTCCAGTACTTC. This sequence encodes CAWSLRGQGFQYF.

The J gene is TRBJ2-5, the V gene TRBV2; TRBD2 aligns across 8 bases. The CDR3 is 12 residues long. J was trimmed by 4 bases and V by 6 bases; bases with no gene match: 1. Germline CDR1 SNHLY, CDR2 FYNNEI. The CDR3: CASSGGAETQYF. CDR3 bases: TGTGCCAGCAGCGGGGGGGCAGAGACCCAGTACTTC.

The chain uses TRBV6-5 and TRBJ1-3; 7 bases line up with TRBD1. The germline gives CDR1 MNHEY, CDR2 SVGAGI. The CDR3 spans 14 residues. With V trimmed by 5 bases and J by 2 bases, 3 bases remained unmatched. CDR3 DNA: TGTGCCAGCAGTACTACAGGGGCTGGAAACACCATATATTTT. Its translation: CASSTTGAGNTIYF.

The chain uses TRBV5-6 and TRBJ2-7, with D possibly TRBD1 on 6 matching bases. Germline loops: CDR1 SGHDT, CDR2 YYEEEE. Trimming cost V 2 bases and J 1 base, with 19 bases left between them. The CDR3 length is 17 residues. The CDR3 DNA is TGTGCCAGCAGCTTCGGCAGGGGTGGTATAACATCCTACGAGCAGTACTTC. Amino acids: CASSFGRGGITSYEQYF. The complete variable domain, with remaining parts taken from reference TRBV5-6 and TRBJ2-7, reads DAGVTQSPTHLIKTRGQQVTLRCSPKSGHDTVSWYQQALGQGPQFIFQYYEEEERQRGNFPDRFSGHQFPNYSSELNVNALLLGDSALYLCASSFGRGGITSYEQYFGPGTRLTVT.

The chain couples TRBV27 to TRBJ2-1; no clear D. Between the trimmed V and J ends, which lost 0 bases and 6 bases, there was a span of 12 bases. CDR1 and CDR2 from the germline V gene are MNHEY and SMNVEV (reference sequence). CDR3 length: 15 residues. The CDR3 bases are TGTGCCAGCAGTTTATCGATTACTACGGGCAATGAGCAGTTCTTC. Translating gives CASSLSITTGNEQFF.

This chain links TRBV5-1 with TRBJ1-2; tentatively, D is TRBD1 (6 bases). This CDR3 has 14 residues. The germline V and J ends were trimmed by 3 bases and 8 bases, with 17 bases remaining between them. From germline, CDR1 is SGHRS and CDR2 YFSETQ. The CDR3 DNA reads TGCGCCAGCAGCTCTACCAACAGGGCTCGGGGCTACACCTTC. Translating gives CASSSTNRARGYTF.

The V and J genes are TRBV5-1 and TRBJ1-2; weak D call: TRBD1 (6 bases). Germline CDR1 is SGHRS and CDR2 is YFSETQ. V gave up 0 bases and J gave up 3 bases, with 9 bases separating them. This CDR3 comprises 14 residues. In DNA form, the CDR3 reads TGCGCCAGCAGCTTGGCAGGGGATTACTATGGCTACACCTTC. It is translated as CASSLAGDYYGYTF.

CDR3 in amino acids: CASSPTSGGIIQYF. Written as DNA, the CDR3 is TGTGCCAGCAGCCCAACTAGCGGGGGGATCATTCAGTACTTC. The chain carries TRBV9 and TRBJ2-4, with TRBD2 matching over 12 bases. This CDR3 region has 14 residues. The V and J ends lost 4 bases and 9 bases, in that order; junction bases with no gene match: 5. Germline values: CDR1 SGDLS, CDR2 YYNGEE. The full variable domain, in which reference TRBV9 and TRBJ2-4 provide the parts outside the CDR3, is DSGVTQTPKHLITATGQRVTLRCSPRSGDLSVYWYQQSLDQGLQFLIQYYNGEERAKGNILERFSAQQFPDLHSELNLSSLELGDSALYFCASSPTSGGIIQYFGAGTRLSVL.

The chain is built from TRBV30 and TRBJ2-4, with 8 positions matching TRBD1. Germline assignment: CDR1 GTSNPN and CDR2 SVGIG (reference sequence). The CDR3 totals 14 residues. Trimming at V came to 3 bases and at J to 6 bases, leaving 7 bases not matched to a gene. CDR3 protein: CAWSGGQDLNIQYF. CDR3 coding DNA: TGTGCCTGGAGCGGGGGACAGGATCTAAACATTCAGTACTTC.

The J gene is TRBJ2-7, the V gene TRBV5-4; maybe TRBD2 (6 bases). The V end was cut by 5 bases, the J end by 1 base, with 10 bases between. Germline V gives CDR1 SGHNT, CDR2 YYREEE (reference sequence). The CDR3 length is 13 residues. CDR3 region: CASSPGVSYEQYF. CDR3 nucleotides: TGTGCCAGCAGTCCGGGGGTTTCCTACGAGCAGTACTTC.

V and J are TRBV29-1 and TRBJ1-2; D perhaps matches TRBD1 (5 bases). The germline V gene encodes CDR1 SQVTM and CDR2 ANQGSEA. The CDR3 has 14 residues. V was trimmed by 3 bases and J by 3 bases, leaving 14 bases between them. CDR3 protein: CSVDLRGSYYGYTF. The CDR3 coding sequence is TGCAGCGTTGATTTAAGGGGATCCTACTATGGCTACACCTTC.

The chain recombines TRBV19 with TRBJ1-2; TRBD1 might be the D (5 bases). Looked up from germline, CDR1 is LNHDA and CDR2 is SQIVND (reference sequence). This CDR3 is 13 amino acids long. V dropped 8 bases and J dropped 8 bases, with 18 bases sitting between them. This CDR3 is CASSVGPEGGYTF. The CDR3 nucleotides are TGTGCCAGTTCTGTAGGACCGGAGGGGGGCTACACCTTC.

The V and J genes are TRBV4-2 and TRBJ1-2, with a tentative D call TRBD1 (6 bases). Germline V gene sequence: CDR1 LGHNA, CDR2 YNFKEQ. This CDR3 is 13 amino acids long. Trimming cost V 5 bases and J 7 bases, with 14 bases left between them. The CDR3 sequence is CASSGGPAAGYTF. The DNA of the CDR3 is TGTGCCAGCAGCGGGGGCCCAGCGGCTGGCTACACCTTC.